The sequence of this T cell receptor beta chain was determined in a study of T-cell reconstitution after alpha-beta-depleted transplantation in children. Preparation of the TCRbeta library involved a method that used unique molecular identifiers. TCRdb reanalysed the PCR reads using MiXCR and keeps one entry per CDR3 protein. Here the sample spans 350,000 to 450,000 distinct CDR3 sequences, over 20% being singletons. Unmatched junction bases numbered 11, after V lost 5 bases and J lost 4 bases. This CDR3 comprises 18 residues. In germline, CDR1 is KGHDR, CDR2 SFDVKD. The chain recombines TRBV24-1 with TRBJ2-2; 11 nucleotides match TRBD1. This specimen consisted of PBMCs from the stem cell graft donor, obtained from the stem cell graft. The source of this sequence is a human donor who donated a stem cell graft to a child with acute myeloid leukemia. The CDR3 is CATSGPARTGGSTGELFF. The DNA of the CDR3 is TGTGCCACCAGTGGCCCCGCCCGGACAGGGGGCAGCACCGGGGAGCTGTTTTTT.